Following are 8 T cell receptor beta chains from one sample sequenced in a study of blood T cell repertoires in COVID-19. Produced via immunoSEQ multiplex PCR; TCRdb's table is partial and in-frame only. The data hold about 260,000 clones, with about 85% observed a single time. The source material was peripheral blood. These receptors all come from a man between 60 and 75 years old who had recovered from COVID-19.

The V call is TRBV5-5, the J call TRBJ1-5; D may be TRBD1 (6 bases). Trimming pared 2 bases from V and 0 bases from J, leaving 12 bases between. Germline CDR1 is SGHKS and CDR2 is YYEKEE (reference sequence). This CDR3 contains 16 residues. The CDR3 DNA sequence: TGTGCCAGCAGCTTACGGCAGGGGTTTAGCAATCAGCCCCAGCATTTT. Encoded protein: CASSLRQGFSNQPQHF.

The CDR3 nucleotides read TGTGCCAGCAGCCACGGGGACAGGAACACCGGGGAGCTGTTTTTT. Translating it yields CASSHGDRNTGELFF. The rearrangement joins TRBV3-1 (or the pseudogene TRBV3-2) to TRBJ2-2; 7 bases match TRBD1. This CDR3 comprises 15 residues. The V gene end was trimmed by 3 bases and the J gene end by 1 base; junction bases not matched to a gene: 2. The germline gives CDR1 LGHDT, CDR2 YNNKEL (reference sequence).

The chain couples TRBV5-1 to TRBJ2-3, with 10 bases lining up with TRBD2. The length of the CDR3 is 16 residues. The V segment lost 0 bases and the J segment 6 bases; nucleotides outside the gene matches: 7. The germline V gene has CDR1 SGHRS and CDR2 YFSETQ. CDR3 sequence: CASSLGSGGAGDTQYF. The CDR3 DNA is TGCGCCAGCAGCTTGGGAAGCGGGGGGGCCGGTGATACGCAGTATTTT.

The chain combines TRBV10-2 with TRBJ1-3; no clear D. CDR1 is WSHSY and CDR2 is SAAADI in the germline V gene. The CDR3 sequence is 15 residues long. The ends were cut back, 0 bases at V and 2 bases at J, with 8 bases in the middle. CDR3 nucleotide sequence: TGCGCCAGCAGTGAGTCGATGTCAGCTGGAAACACCATATATTTT. It specifies CASSESMSAGNTIYF.

This chain connects TRBV7-6 to TRBJ2-2, with 7 bases fitting TRBD1. Germline-derived CDR1 and CDR2 are SGHVS and FNYEAQ. The CDR3 has 16 amino acids. V was pared by 1 base and J by 0 bases, with 2 bases of the junction left unmatched. CDR3 sequence (DNA): TGTGCCAGCAGCTTAGGGACAGGCCCGAACACCGGGGAGCTGTTTTTT. Translated: CASSLGTGPNTGELFF.

This chain connects TRBV13 to TRBJ2-3; 11 nucleotides agree with TRBD1. Trimming at V came to 5 bases and at J to 1 base, leaving 5 bases not matched to a gene. This CDR3 has 16 residues. Germline assignment: CDR1 PRHDT and CDR2 FYEKMQ (reference sequence). The CDR3 nucleotides read TGTGCCAGCAGCACCCGGACAGGGGGCCGCACAGATACGCAGTATTTT. The encoded protein is CASSTRTGGRTDTQYF. The full variable domain, in which reference TRBV13 and TRBJ2-3 provide the parts outside the CDR3, is AAGVIQSPRHLIKEKRETATLKCYPIPRHDTVYWYQQGPGQDPQFLISFYEKMQSDKGSIPDRFSAQQFSDYHSELNMSSLELGDSALYFCASSTRTGGRTDTQYFGPGTRLTVL.

The chain is built from TRBV7-6 and TRBJ2-7; TRBD2 matches 9 bases. The germline V gene encodes CDR1 SGHVS and CDR2 FNYEAQ. The V segment lost 5 bases and the J segment 6 bases; nucleotides outside the gene matches: 11. CDR3 size: 15 residues. CDR3 sequence: CASSPGLARGGEQYF. CDR3 DNA: TGTGCCAGCAGCCCAGGACTAGCGAGGGGCGGCGAGCAGTACTTC.

In this sample, this clone turned up once. V is TRBV18 and J is TRBJ2-7; D perhaps matches TRBD1 (5 bases). The germline gives CDR1 KGHSH, CDR2 LQKENI. The CDR3 runs 14 residues. As DNA, the CDR3 is TGTGCCAGCTCACCACCGGGCAGTCAAGGGGCCGTTGATGTC. Amino acids: CASSPPGSQGAVDV.